The next 15 T cell receptor beta chains were all read from a single sample in a study of breast tumors, draining lymph nodes, adjacent tissues. MiXCR was run by TCRdb on the multiplex PCR reads, yielding one entry per CDR3 protein. The data hold approximately 9,100 distinct CDR3 sequences, with roughly 40% observed a single time. Sequencing was performed on tumor-adjacent breast tissue. Receptors were obtained from a female donor with breast cancer. Some clones in this sample may be carry-over from other donors' samples.

The chain combines TRBV2 with TRBJ1-2; 8 bases fit TRBD1. J lost 7 bases, V lost 4 bases, and 11 bases had no gene match. Per germline, CDR1 SNHLY and CDR2 FYNNEI. CDR3 length: 15 amino acids. DNA of the CDR3: TGTGCCAGCAGTGGACAAGACAGGGGAAGTGGTGGCTACACCTTC. Protein sequence: CASSGQDRGSGGYTF.

Within the sample, this clonotype is medium-sized. The CDR3 region has the DNA TGTGCCAGCAGCTTAACGTCCCTAGCGGGGGGTTACAATGAGCAGTTCTTC. Protein: CASSLTSLAGGYNEQFF. The gene calls are TRBV7-3 and TRBJ2-1; 11 nucleotides agree with TRBD2. Germline CDR1 is SGHTA and CDR2 is FQGTGA. The CDR3 is 17 amino acids. Losses at the gene ends were 0 bases for V and 4 bases for J; bases not matched to a gene: 5.

This clonotype is classed as medium-sized. The V and J genes are TRBV15 and TRBJ2-7, with D tentatively TRBD1 (6 bases). V was pared by 0 bases and J by 6 bases, with 24 bases between. Germline lookup yields CDR1 LNHNV and CDR2 YYDKDF (reference sequence). CDR3 length: 18 amino acids. The CDR3 nucleotides are TGTGCCACCAGCAGAGATGGGAGCCCCTCGTTGACAGGCGGCGAGCAGTACTTC. Translation gives CATSRDGSPSLTGGEQYF.

This clonotype is labeled as medium-sized (0.01 to 0.1%). V usage is TRBV20-1 and J usage is TRBJ1-5; D might be TRBD1 (6 bases). CDR3 length: 13 amino acids. Germline lookup yields CDR1 DFQATT and CDR2 SNEGSKA (reference sequence). Trimming removed 7 bases at V and 6 bases at J, with 16 bases between. This chain's CDR3 is CSVGGKGVQPQHF. Here the CDR3 DNA reads TGCAGTGTAGGGGGGAAGGGTGTTCAGCCCCAGCATTTT.

CDR3 loop: CASSLGTQGQPQHF. As DNA, the CDR3 is TGTGCCAGCAGCTTGGGGACACAAGGCCAGCCCCAGCATTTT. The gene calls are TRBV11-1 and TRBJ1-5, with a possible D match to TRBD1 (6 bases). CDR1 is SGHAT and CDR2 is FQDESV in the germline V gene (reference sequence). The CDR3 loop spans 14 amino acids. Trimming removed 3 bases from V and 7 bases from J, with 13 bases in between.

This clonotype was seen many times. V gene TRBV6-2 or TRBV6-3 combines with J gene TRBJ2-5, with TRBD2 as a possible D gene (6 bases). The CDR3 extends over 14 amino acids. Germline V gene data show CDR1 as MNHEY and CDR2 as SVGEGT. V was cut by 4 bases and J by 4 bases, with 13 bases left in between. The CDR3 protein is CASSSRLGGETQYF. As DNA, the CDR3 is TGTGCCAGCAGTTCCCGATTGGGAGGAGAGACCCAGTACTTC.

This clonotype has just one count. The chain is built from TRBV5-6 and TRBJ1-6; D is perhaps TRBD1 (5 bases). Germline V gene sequence: CDR1 SGHDT, CDR2 YYEEEE. CDR3 length equals 19 residues. V was shortened by 0 bases and J by 3 bases, with 19 bases between the two germline ends. CDR3 in amino acids: CASSLAGRDLPFYNSPLHF. The DNA of the CDR3 is TGTGCCAGCAGCTTGGCCGGCAGGGACCTACCCTTCTATAATTCACCCCTCCACTTT.

This clonotype ranks as medium-sized. This chain links TRBV20-1 with TRBJ2-5, with 10 bases fitting TRBD2. The CDR3 runs to 14 residues. V lost 3 bases and J lost 6; bases outside the gene matches: 7. Germline CDR1 reads DFQATT; CDR2 reads SNEGSKA (reference sequence). CDR3 protein: CSASASGSKQTQYF. The CDR3 nucleotides read TGCAGTGCTAGTGCTAGCGGGAGTAAGCAGACCCAGTACTTC.

The J gene is TRBJ1-2, the V gene TRBV5-1, with D maybe TRBD1 (5 bases). The V end was cut by 0 bases, the J end by 1 base, with 13 bases between. Germline assignment: CDR1 SGHRS and CDR2 YFSETQ. CDR3 length: 16 amino acids. The CDR3 sequence is CASSLEQGKINYGYTF. DNA for the CDR3: TGCGCCAGCAGCTTGGAGCAGGGCAAAATTAACTATGGCTACACCTTC.

This chain links TRBV29-1 with TRBJ2-1, with D perhaps TRBD1 (6 bases). This CDR3 region has 15 residues. Germline V gene lookup returns CDR1 SQVTM and CDR2 ANQGSEA. V dropped 7 bases and J dropped 4 bases, with 20 bases sitting between them. The CDR3 DNA is TGCAGCGCCGTGGCCGGGACACCGCCGTACAATGAGCAGTTCTTC. Amino acid sequence: CSAVAGTPPYNEQFF.

This chain connects TRBV7-9 to TRBJ1-5; D uncertain. With 5 bases removed from V and 6 bases from J, the gap between germline ends came to 11 bases. Looked up from germline, CDR1 is SEHNR and CDR2 is FQNEAQ (reference sequence). This CDR3 is built from 13 residues. In nucleotides, the CDR3 is TGTGCCAGCAGCCCAGGAGAACGTCAGCCCCAGCATTTT. Translation: CASSPGERQPQHF.

By sample share, this clonotype is medium-sized (0.01 to 0.1%). This chain uses TRBV2 with TRBJ2-7; 9 bases map to TRBD1. Trimming took 7 bases from V and 2 from J; bases not matched to a gene: 6. The CDR3 spans 14 residues. CDR1 SNHLY and CDR2 FYNNEI come from the germline V gene. The CDR3 spells CASIPGTGTYEQYF. In DNA, the CDR3 is TGTGCCAGCATCCCCGGGACAGGGACCTACGAGCAGTACTTC.

The sample holds many counts of this clonotype. The chain has TRBV6-2 or TRBV6-3 and TRBJ2-5; TRBD2 agrees at 10 bases. V lost 2 bases to trimming and J lost 3 bases; unmatched junction nucleotides: 6. Germline V gene data show CDR1 as MNHEY and CDR2 as SVGEGT. This CDR3 is 16 amino acids long. The CDR3 is CASSYLAGARKETQYF. The DNA of the CDR3 is TGTGCCAGCAGTTACCTAGCGGGAGCCAGAAAAGAGACCCAGTACTTC.

This clonotype was observed many times. The chain joins TRBV6-2 or TRBV6-3 to TRBJ2-7, with TRBD1 identical over 9 bases. The J segment lost 1 base and the V segment lost 8 bases, leaving 9 bases of the junction unmatched. Germline-derived CDR1 and CDR2 are MNHEY and SVGEGT. CDR3 length: 15 residues. This CDR3 reads CASATPTGGSYEQYF. CDR3 bases: TGTGCCAGCGCCACCCCGACAGGGGGTTCCTACGAGCAGTACTTC.

This clonotype is categorized as medium-sized (0.01 to 0.1%). This chain joins TRBV20-1 and TRBJ2-7; TRBD2 matches at 9 bases. The CDR3 has 13 amino acids. The trim removed 6 bases at V and 0 bases at J, leaving 3 bases unmatched. The V gene's germline CDR1 is DFQATT and CDR2 SNEGSKA (reference sequence). CDR3 amino acids: CSAERGDSYEQYF. The CDR3 DNA reads TGCAGTGCGGAGCGGGGGGACTCCTACGAGCAGTACTTC.